This T cell receptor (beta chain) was recorded in a study of blood T cell repertoires in COVID-19. Sequencing was performed with immunoSEQ multiplex PCR; in TCRdb, only in-frame clones are kept and a portion is missing. The table records 100,000 to 150,000 clones, approximately 80% of them present only once. The CDR3 is made up of 13 amino acids. The germline gives CDR1 LNHDA, CDR2 SQIVND (reference sequence). The junction had 3 bases not matched to a gene; V was cut back by 5 bases and J by 8 bases. The chain has TRBV19 and TRBJ1-6, with 7 bases lining up with TRBD1. The material sequenced was peripheral blood. This receptor was taken from a woman between 45 and 60 years old with acute or convalescent COVID-19. This CDR3 is CASSSQGDSPLHF. Here the CDR3 DNA reads TGTGCCAGTAGTTCCCAGGGGGATTCACCCCTCCACTTT.